The next 9 T cell receptor beta chains were all read from a single sample in a study of blood T cell repertoires in COVID-19. Clones were read by immunoSEQ multiplex PCR, and TCRdb kept only the in-frame ones, dropping some. The sample consists of roughly 250,000 clones, roughly 90% of them appearing once. The material sequenced was PBMCs or T cells enriched from blood (not recorded which). Receptors originate from a woman aged 45-59 years who had recovered from COVID-19.

The V call is TRBV5-1, the J call TRBJ1-3; 8 bases fit TRBD1. The V and J ends lost 4 bases and 0 bases, in that order; junction bases with no gene match: 6. The germline V gene has CDR1 SGHRS and CDR2 YFSETQ. The CDR3 is made up of 16 amino acids. As DNA, the CDR3 is TGCGCCAGCAGCGTGCAGGGGGCCACCTCTGGAAACACCATATATTTT. This codes for CASSVQGATSGNTIYF.

The chain joins TRBV27 to TRBJ1-6; TRBD1 is a possible D gene (6 bases). In germline, CDR1 is MNHEY, CDR2 SMNVEV (reference sequence). The CDR3 is 16 residues long. V was cut by 0 bases and J by 7 bases, with 13 bases left in between. The CDR3 reads CASSLSGTSGNSPLHF. The CDR3 DNA sequence: TGTGCCAGCAGTTTATCGGGGACAAGTGGGAATTCACCCCTCCACTTT.

This chain connects TRBV5-4 to TRBJ2-1, with D possibly matching TRBD2 (6 bases). Looked up from germline, CDR1 is SGHNT and CDR2 is YYREEE (reference sequence). V lost 4 bases to trimming and J lost 6 bases, with 14 bases between them. The CDR3 consists of 14 residues. In nucleotides, the CDR3 is TGTGCCAGCAGCCCCTCGGGAGCGGTCAATGAGCAGTTCTTC. As protein: CASSPSGAVNEQFF.

This clone was picked up a small number of times. The chain joins TRBV28 to TRBJ1-1; 8 positions match TRBD1. V dropped 5 bases and J dropped 2; count of bases not matched to a gene: 7. Germline V gene data show CDR1 as MDHEN and CDR2 as SYDVKM. This CDR3 is 15 amino acids long. CDR3 protein: CASSPSTGANTEAFF. In DNA form, the CDR3 reads TGTGCCAGCAGTCCCTCGACAGGGGCTAACACTGAAGCTTTCTTT.

The chain uses TRBV5-1 and TRBJ2-7, with TRBD2 identical over 8 bases. Germline-derived CDR1 and CDR2 are SGHRS and YFSETQ. This CDR3 spans 16 amino acids. The V gene end was trimmed by 3 bases and the J gene end by 0 bases; junction bases not matched to a gene: 8. The CDR3 bases are TGCGCCAGCAGCTACGGACTAGCCGATAGCTCCTACGAGCAGTACTTC. Amino acid sequence: CASSYGLADSSYEQYF.

As regards this clone: The same CDR3 can be traced to other DNA sequences in this sample. The rearrangement joins TRBV7-9 to TRBJ2-1; 8 bases match TRBD1. The junction had 1 base not matched to a gene; V was cut back by 3 bases and J by 0 bases. Germline CDR1 is SEHNR and CDR2 is FQNEAQ (reference sequence). This CDR3 comprises 15 residues. CDR3 in DNA: TGTGCCAGCAGCTTGGGGACAGGCTCCTACAATGAGCAGTTCTTC. Translation gives CASSLGTGSYNEQFF.

This rearrangement joins TRBV2 to TRBJ2-5, with TRBD1 as a possible D gene (6 bases). V was pared by 6 bases and J by 5 bases, with 10 bases between. The germline V gene encodes CDR1 SNHLY and CDR2 FYNNEI. The CDR3 has 12 amino acids. CDR3 in DNA: TGTGCCAGCAGCTGGGGGCGGGAGACCCAGTACTTC. This translates into CASSWGRETQYF. The whole variable domain, remainder taken from reference TRBV2 and TRBJ2-5, is EPEVTQTPSHQVTQMGQEVILRCVPISNHLYFYWYRQILGQKVEFLVSFYNNEISEKSEIFDDQFSVERPDGSNFTLKIRSTKLEDSAMYFCASSWGRETQYFGPGTRLLVL.

The rearrangement uses TRBV4-1 and TRBJ2-2; possibly TRBD1 for D (5 bases). The CDR3 sequence is 15 residues long. Germline CDR1 is MGHRA and CDR2 is YSYEKL. V dropped 1 base and J dropped 1 base, with 7 bases sitting between them. The CDR3, as DNA: TGCGCCAGCAGCCAAGGCCAGGGGAACACCGGGGAGCTGTTTTTT. Its protein product is CASSQGQGNTGELFF.

The sample holds a few counts of this clone. The V gene is TRBV7-9, the J gene TRBJ1-2; 7 nucleotides agree with TRBD1. Germline assignment: CDR1 SEHNR and CDR2 FQNEAQ (reference sequence). J was trimmed by 8 bases and V by 2 bases; bases with no gene match: 8. The length of the CDR3 is 14 residues. The CDR3 bases are TGTGCCAGCAGCTTACAGGGGGAAGAAGGGGGCTACACCTTC. Its translation: CASSLQGEEGGYTF.